The clone carrying this T cell receptor beta chain was observed a handful of times. Its specificity is not known. The data belong to a study of response to subunit inactivated influenza vaccine. CDR3 length: 14 amino acids. V was clipped by 4 bases and J by 0 bases; unmatched bases: 2. Looked up from germline, CDR1 is MDHEN and CDR2 is SYDVKM. General study results and limits: Few new T cells, the authors suggested, are recruited by each seasonal influenza vaccination.

MiXCR, applied by TCRdb to the RT-PCR reads, yields one record per CDR3 protein. The sample holds about 530,000 distinct CDR3 sequences; approximately 13% are singletons and the top ten take around 13%. Specimen: PBMCs from blood, collected roughly 47 days after vaccination. The receptor was isolated from a man in his forties or fifties who received an inactivated influenza vaccine. The rearrangement uses TRBV28 and TRBJ2-7; 8 positions agree with TRBD1. CDR3: CASSSGGISYEQYF. In DNA, the CDR3 is TGTGCCAGCAGTTCAGGGGGCATCTCCTACGAGCAGTACTTC.